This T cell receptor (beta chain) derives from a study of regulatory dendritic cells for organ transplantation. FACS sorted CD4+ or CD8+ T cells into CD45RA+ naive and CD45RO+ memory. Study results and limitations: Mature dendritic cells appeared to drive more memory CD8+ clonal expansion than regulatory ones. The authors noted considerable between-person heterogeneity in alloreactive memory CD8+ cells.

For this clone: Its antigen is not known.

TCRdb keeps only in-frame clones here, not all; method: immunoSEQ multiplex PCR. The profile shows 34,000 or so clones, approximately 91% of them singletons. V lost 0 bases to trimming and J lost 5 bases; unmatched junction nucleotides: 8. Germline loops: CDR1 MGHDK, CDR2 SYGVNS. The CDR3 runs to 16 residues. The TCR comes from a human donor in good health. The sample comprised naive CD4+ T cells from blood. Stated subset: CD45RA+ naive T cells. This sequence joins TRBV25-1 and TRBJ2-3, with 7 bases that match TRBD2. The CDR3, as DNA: TGTGCCAGCAGTGAATATTTGGGCGGGAGCGAAGATACGCAGTATTTT. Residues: CASSEYLGGSEDTQYF.